This record concerns one T cell receptor beta chain sequence. The antigen is unknown. The data belong to a study of T cell responses to AZD1222 COVID-19 vaccine. The study, taken as a whole, reports: The study identified only six AZD1222 recipients as seropositive at baseline.

The protocol was immunoSEQ multiplex PCR, while the TCRdb copy is restricted to in-frame clones and leaves out a portion. The sample shows around 140,000 clones, more than 70% of them seen only once. The CDR3 loop spans 13 amino acids. V shed 8 bases and J 5 bases; nucleotides not matched to a gene: 2. Germline lookup yields CDR1 MNHEY and CDR2 SVGAGI. Material: peripheral blood, obtained 28 days after the second AZD1222 dose. The rearrangement joins TRBV6-5 to TRBJ2-1, with 11 bases aligning to TRBD2. This sequence was found in an adult who received the AZD1222 COVID-19 vaccine. This CDR3 reads CASLAGGDNEQFF. CDR3 DNA sequence: TGTGCCAGCTTAGCGGGAGGGGACAATGAGCAGTTCTTC.